This T cell receptor (beta chain) came from a study of shared clonotypes between healthy human individuals. CDR1 and CDR2 (germline): SGHRS, YFSETQ. CDR3 length: 17 amino acids. Trimming at V came to 6 bases and at J to 1 base, leaving 11 bases not matched to a gene. The assay was immunoSEQ multiplex PCR, and TCRdb's table has in-frame clones only and misses some. The repertoire holds approximately 500,000 clones, with 96% as singletons. The sequence was obtained from a woman in her 30s in good health. Sequenced sample: naive CD4+ T cells sorted from blood. Indicated subset: CD45RA+ positively selected. The chain employs TRBV5-1 and TRBJ2-2; 8 bases align to TRBD2. The CDR3 loop reads CASTRRSGSLNTGELFF. The CDR3 bases are TGCGCCAGCACCCGTCGGAGCGGGAGTTTGAACACCGGGGAGCTGTTTTTT.